The 28 T cell receptor beta chains listed next were all sequenced from one sample in a study of cytomegalovirus exposure and HLA in healthy donors. The primer mix had 60 Vbeta and 13 Jbeta primers. Profiling relied on immunoSEQ multiplex PCR, and the TCRdb table lists in-frame clones only, not all of them. The sample carries about 170,000 clones, roughly 78% recorded once. Source material: PBMCs. The receptors were gathered from a man aged 40-55 years in good health and CMV-seropositive.

A few counts support this clone. CDR3 amino acids: CASSQEGGAGYTF. DNA of the CDR3: TGTGCCAGCAGCCAAGAGGGCGGGGCTGGCTACACCTTC. The V and J genes are TRBV4-2 and TRBJ1-2; tentative D call: TRBD1 (5 bases). Germline V gene lookup returns CDR1 LGHNA and CDR2 YNFKEQ. CDR3 size: 13 residues. V was shortened by 0 bases and J by 7 bases, with 9 bases between the two germline ends.

Written as DNA, the CDR3 is TGTGCCAGCAGCCCAAGGCAGGGGGCTAACTATGGCTACACCTTC. This gives the protein CASSPRQGANYGYTF. The chain couples TRBV7-2 to TRBJ1-2; 7 bases line up with TRBD1. The CDR3 length is 15 residues. Trimming removed 5 bases from V and 0 bases from J; junction bases left unmatched: 6. Germline loops: CDR1 SGHTA, CDR2 FQGNSA.

V is TRBV7-9 and J is TRBJ2-7; no clear D. There are 14 residues in the CDR3. The germline gives CDR1 SEHNR, CDR2 FQNEAQ (reference sequence). The ends were cut back, 5 bases at V and 2 bases at J, with 13 bases in the middle. For the CDR3, the DNA is TGTGCCAGCAGCGCCCCCGGTCTTACCTACGAGCAGTACTTC. As protein: CASSAPGLTYEQYF.

This rearrangement joins TRBV5-1 to TRBJ1-3; D call uncertain. The ends were cut back, 1 base at V and 2 bases at J, with 10 bases in the middle. Germline V gene data show CDR1 as SGHRS and CDR2 as YFSETQ. The CDR3 runs 15 residues. The DNA of the CDR3 is TGCGCCAGCAGCTTGACCCAGGCTCCTGGAAACACCATATATTTT. Protein product: CASSLTQAPGNTIYF.

The CDR3 DNA reads TGTGCCAGCAGCGACCGCCAGGGGGCCCCCAACTATGGCTACACCTTC. It is translated as CASSDRQGAPNYGYTF. The V and J genes are TRBV9 and TRBJ1-2; 8 nucleotides line up with TRBD1. Germline CDR1 SGDLS, CDR2 YYNGEE. Trimming at V came to 3 bases and at J to 2 bases, leaving 9 bases not matched to a gene. The CDR3 extends over 16 amino acids.

The chain combines TRBV6-5 with TRBJ2-7; TRBD2 is a possible D gene (6 bases). CDR1 MNHEY and CDR2 SVGAGI come from the germline V gene. This CDR3 region has 14 residues. Trimming took 6 bases from V and 0 from J, leaving 12 bases between them. The chain's CDR3 is CASRRDWASYEQYF. The CDR3 DNA is TGTGCCAGCAGACGGGACTGGGCCTCCTACGAGCAGTACTTC.

The chain combines TRBV19 with TRBJ1-6; D gene ambiguous. The CDR3 consists of 14 residues. Germline V gene lookup returns CDR1 LNHDA and CDR2 SQIVND (reference sequence). V lost 8 bases to trimming and J lost 9 bases, with 17 bases between them. The CDR3 coding sequence is TGTGCCAGTGCTGACGGACTGATATTTTCACCCCTCCACTTT. The encoded protein is CASADGLIFSPLHF.

V gene TRBV4-1 combines with J gene TRBJ1-2; D uncertain. This CDR3 has 16 residues. V shed 4 bases and J shed 3 bases, with 18 bases lying between them. The germline CDR1 and CDR2 sequences are MGHRA and YSYEKL. The CDR3, as DNA: TGCGCCAGCAGCCGAGGGAAAGGTATTAGAGACTATGGCTACACCTTC. It yields the protein CASSRGKGIRDYGYTF.

A remark on this clone: Relative to the germline gene, one junction end is altered; a read error may explain this. This same CDR3 is encoded by further DNA sequences in the sample. The genes are TRBV29-1 and TRBJ1-2; TRBD1 matches at 9 bases. The germline V gene has CDR1 SQVTM and CDR2 ANQGSEA. The CDR3 consists of 14 residues. CDR3 sequence (DNA): TGCAGCGTGGAACAGGGGGCCCATTTCCAAGGCTACACCTTT. This codes for CSVEQGAHFQGYTF.

The rearrangement links TRBV5-6 to TRBJ2-1; unclear D gene. Trimming removed 2 bases at V and 7 bases at J, with 10 bases between. Germline CDR1 and CDR2: SGHDT and YYEEEE. The CDR3 is made up of 13 amino acids. The CDR3 sequence is CASSFATPNEQFF. The CDR3 bases are TGTGCCAGCAGCTTCGCGACACCGAATGAGCAGTTCTTC.

The chain uses TRBV13 and TRBJ1-6, with 10 bases identical to TRBD1. The germline CDR1 and CDR2 sequences are PRHDT and FYEKMQ (reference sequence). J lost 7 bases, V lost 0 bases, and 6 bases had no gene match. The CDR3 consists of 17 residues. The CDR3 reads CASSLGLTGQGNSPLHF. In DNA, the CDR3 is TGTGCCAGCAGCTTAGGCCTAACGGGACAGGGGAATTCACCCCTCCACTTT.

This clone has a single count. The rearrangement joins TRBV7-2 to TRBJ2-7; a possible D gene is TRBD2 (6 bases). Germline CDR1 and CDR2: SGHTA and FQGNSA. The CDR3 contains 17 residues. V lost 1 base and J lost 5, with 21 bases in between. CDR3 coding DNA: TGTGCCAGCAGCTTAGGTCTGGTAGCGGCTGGGATGGACGAGCAGTACTTC. Protein sequence: CASSLGLVAAGMDEQYF.

The chain recombines TRBV18 with TRBJ1-1, with no clear D. This CDR3 spans 13 amino acids. Germline V CDR1 and CDR2: KGHSH, LQKENI. V was clipped by 3 bases and J by 6 bases, with 11 bases between them. The CDR3 sequence is CASSPPSSAEAFF. As DNA, the CDR3 is TGTGCCAGCTCACCCCCGAGTAGCGCTGAAGCTTTCTTT.

CDR3 DNA sequence: TGTGCCAGCAGCGTAGCCGGGACAGGAGGGAACATTCAGTACTTC. Translation: CASSVAGTGGNIQYF. The rearrangement uses TRBV9 and TRBJ2-4; 8 nucleotides align to TRBD1. CDR1 SGDLS and CDR2 YYNGEE come from the germline V gene. The CDR3 runs to 15 residues. Unmatched junction bases numbered 6, after V lost 0 bases and J lost 7 bases.

The chain is built from TRBV7-2 and TRBJ1-5; D possibly corresponds to TRBD1 (5 bases). Trimming cost V 3 bases and J 7 bases, with 13 bases left between them. This CDR3 is built from 14 residues. Germline-derived CDR1 and CDR2 are SGHTA and FQGNSA. The chain's CDR3 is CASSLGPQTQPQHF. In DNA, the CDR3 is TGTGCCAGCAGCTTGGGGCCCCAAACCCAGCCCCAGCATTTT.

V gene TRBV29-1 combines with J gene TRBJ1-2; no clear D gene. The CDR3 runs 10 residues. Trimming removed 6 bases at V and 7 bases at J, with 9 bases between. The germline CDR1 and CDR2 sequences are SQVTM and ANQGSEA. CDR3 protein: CSVTSGGYTF. CDR3 nucleotide sequence: TGCAGCGTAACCTCGGGTGGCTACACCTTC.

The chain recombines TRBV5-8 with TRBJ1-2; 9 bases are a match to TRBD1. Trimming removed 4 bases from V and 8 bases from J; junction bases left unmatched: 6. CDR1 and CDR2 (germline): SGHTS, YDEGEE. The CDR3 length is 13 residues. CDR3: CASSRDRVAGYTF. The CDR3 bases are TGTGCCAGCAGCCGGGACAGGGTAGCCGGCTACACCTTC.

The chain couples TRBV29-1 to TRBJ2-2, with TRBD1 as a possible D gene (7 bases). This CDR3 is built from 13 residues. V shed 5 bases and J shed 6 bases, with 13 bases lying between them. CDR1 and CDR2 from the germline V gene are SQVTM and ANQGSEA. DNA of the CDR3: TGCAGCGTTCCAGGGGGGCGGGCCGGGGAGCTGTTTTTT. Translated, it gives CSVPGGRAGELFF.

This clone turned up a few times. The gene calls are TRBV11-2 and TRBJ1-3; D possibly corresponds to TRBD1 (6 bases). Germline V lookup: CDR1 SGHAT, CDR2 FQNNGV. Trimming took 1 base from V and 3 from J, leaving 10 bases between them. The CDR3 sequence is 15 residues long. CDR3 nucleotides: TGTGCCAGCAGCTTAGGCCAGGGGATTGGAAACACCATATATTTT. As protein: CASSLGQGIGNTIYF.

The chain carries TRBV5-1 and TRBJ2-2; the D gene is possibly TRBD2 (5 bases). Germline assignment: CDR1 SGHRS and CDR2 YFSETQ. This CDR3 is built from 16 residues. V was shortened by 0 bases and J by 5 bases, with 14 bases between the two germline ends. The CDR3 nucleotides are TGCGCCAGCAGCTTGGTCCGGTGGGAGAGAACCGGGGAGCTGTTTTTT. Its translation is CASSLVRWERTGELFF.

Only one count was recorded for this clone. The CDR3 region is CASIPPGGTDTQYF. The CDR3 DNA reads as TGTGCCAGTATCCCACCTGGCGGGACAGATACGCAGTATTTT. The chain recombines TRBV19 with TRBJ2-3; D is possibly TRBD2 (5 bases). CDR1 and CDR2 (germline): LNHDA, SQIVND (reference sequence). V lost 7 bases and J lost 3, with 14 bases in between. The length of the CDR3 is 14 residues.

In its sample, this clone was seen many times. The rearrangement joins TRBV29-1 to TRBJ1-1; D remains ambiguous. V gave up 5 bases and J gave up 0 bases, with 13 bases separating them. The CDR3 spans 14 residues. Germline loops: CDR1 SQVTM, CDR2 ANQGSEA. The CDR3 is CSVRTDYLNTEAFF. DNA of the CDR3: TGCAGCGTTCGAACAGACTATCTGAACACTGAAGCTTTCTTT.

CDR3 bases: TGTGCCAGCAGCCGCCCCGGGGATACGCAGTATTTT. Protein sequence: CASSRPGDTQYF. V gene TRBV7-2 combines with J gene TRBJ2-3, with D uncertain. The V gene's germline CDR1 is SGHTA and CDR2 FQGNSA. Trimming removed 5 bases from V and 6 bases from J, with 9 bases in between. The CDR3 runs to 12 residues.

The CDR3 DNA reads as TGCGCCAGCAGCTTGGGCGGGGGGCCCGCCTACGAGCAGTACTTC. Translated: CASSLGGGPAYEQYF. The chain employs TRBV5-1 and TRBJ2-7; 8 bases match TRBD2. The CDR3 has 15 amino acids. Germline assignment: CDR1 SGHRS and CDR2 YFSETQ. The ends lost 0 bases at V and 2 bases at J; junction bases unmatched: 4.

This clone was found a few times. V and J are TRBV7-8 and TRBJ1-5; TRBD1 matches at 8 bases. This CDR3 spans 16 amino acids. Germline assignment: CDR1 SGHVS and CDR2 FQNEAQ. The V gene end was trimmed by 4 bases and the J gene end by 2 bases; junction bases not matched to a gene: 7. The CDR3 region has the DNA TGTGCCAGCAGCTATGGACAGGGTTGGGGCAATCAGCCCCAGCATTTT. It codes for CASSYGQGWGNQPQHF.

The V call is TRBV7-2, the J call TRBJ2-7; D might be TRBD1 (5 bases). Germline assignment: CDR1 SGHTA and CDR2 FQGNSA. The CDR3 has 17 residues. V shed 5 bases and J shed 0 bases, with 20 bases lying between them. CDR3 DNA: TGTGCCAGCAGCCGAGGCTTAAGGGGTCATAGCTCCTACGAGCAGTACTTC. Translating gives CASSRGLRGHSSYEQYF. Full variable domain (rest looked up from reference TRBV7-2 and TRBJ2-7): GAGVSQSPSNKVTEKGKDVELRCDPISGHTALYWYRQSLGQGLEFLIYFQGNSAPDKSGLPSDRFSAERTGGSVSTLTIQRTQQEDSAVYLCASSRGLRGHSSYEQYFGPGTRLTVT.

On this clone itself: Other DNA sequences within the sample encode an identical CDR3. This chain links TRBV27 with TRBJ1-2; no definite D call. Germline CDR1 and CDR2: MNHEY and SMNVEV (reference sequence). This CDR3 is built from 13 residues. The V gene lost 0 bases and the J gene lost 4 bases, with 6 bases spanning the gap. CDR3 sequence (DNA): TGTGCCAGCAGTTTATCGTCCAGCTATGGCTACACCTTC. Translating gives CASSLSSSYGYTF.

The chain employs TRBV10-3 and TRBJ1-1; D is perhaps TRBD1 (5 bases). Germline lookup yields CDR1 ENHRY and CDR2 SYGVKD. The CDR3 runs 12 residues. V was cut by 4 bases and J by 3 bases, with 6 bases left in between. CDR3 loop: CAISGGDTEAFF. The CDR3 bases are TGTGCCATCAGTGGGGGGGACACTGAAGCTTTCTTT.